This T cell receptor beta chain was recovered during a study of OX40 agonist ivuxolimab in advanced cancers. Background on the study: Patients were treated with intravenous ivuxolimab, dosed at 0.01 to 10 mg/kg and infused every 2 weeks.

The protocol was immunoSEQ multiplex PCR, while the TCRdb copy is restricted to in-frame clones and leaves out a portion. The data show 40,000 or so clones, 70% to 85% seen once. V gave up 4 bases and J gave up 5 bases; unmatched junction bases: 13. The CDR3 covers 17 residues. From germline, CDR1 is MNHNS and CDR2 SASEGT. The receptor comes from an adult with an advanced solid tumor such as melanoma, head and neck, liver or kidney cancer. The starting material was CD4+ or CD8+ T cells sorted from blood, obtained in a trial of the OX40 agonist ivuxolimab. The J gene is TRBJ2-5, the V gene TRBV6-1; 10 bases are a match to TRBD1. The CDR3 DNA reads TGTGCCAGCAGTGCCCCATTCGGGACAGGGGAAAGTGAGACCCAGTACTTC. Amino acid sequence: CASSAPFGTGESETQYF.